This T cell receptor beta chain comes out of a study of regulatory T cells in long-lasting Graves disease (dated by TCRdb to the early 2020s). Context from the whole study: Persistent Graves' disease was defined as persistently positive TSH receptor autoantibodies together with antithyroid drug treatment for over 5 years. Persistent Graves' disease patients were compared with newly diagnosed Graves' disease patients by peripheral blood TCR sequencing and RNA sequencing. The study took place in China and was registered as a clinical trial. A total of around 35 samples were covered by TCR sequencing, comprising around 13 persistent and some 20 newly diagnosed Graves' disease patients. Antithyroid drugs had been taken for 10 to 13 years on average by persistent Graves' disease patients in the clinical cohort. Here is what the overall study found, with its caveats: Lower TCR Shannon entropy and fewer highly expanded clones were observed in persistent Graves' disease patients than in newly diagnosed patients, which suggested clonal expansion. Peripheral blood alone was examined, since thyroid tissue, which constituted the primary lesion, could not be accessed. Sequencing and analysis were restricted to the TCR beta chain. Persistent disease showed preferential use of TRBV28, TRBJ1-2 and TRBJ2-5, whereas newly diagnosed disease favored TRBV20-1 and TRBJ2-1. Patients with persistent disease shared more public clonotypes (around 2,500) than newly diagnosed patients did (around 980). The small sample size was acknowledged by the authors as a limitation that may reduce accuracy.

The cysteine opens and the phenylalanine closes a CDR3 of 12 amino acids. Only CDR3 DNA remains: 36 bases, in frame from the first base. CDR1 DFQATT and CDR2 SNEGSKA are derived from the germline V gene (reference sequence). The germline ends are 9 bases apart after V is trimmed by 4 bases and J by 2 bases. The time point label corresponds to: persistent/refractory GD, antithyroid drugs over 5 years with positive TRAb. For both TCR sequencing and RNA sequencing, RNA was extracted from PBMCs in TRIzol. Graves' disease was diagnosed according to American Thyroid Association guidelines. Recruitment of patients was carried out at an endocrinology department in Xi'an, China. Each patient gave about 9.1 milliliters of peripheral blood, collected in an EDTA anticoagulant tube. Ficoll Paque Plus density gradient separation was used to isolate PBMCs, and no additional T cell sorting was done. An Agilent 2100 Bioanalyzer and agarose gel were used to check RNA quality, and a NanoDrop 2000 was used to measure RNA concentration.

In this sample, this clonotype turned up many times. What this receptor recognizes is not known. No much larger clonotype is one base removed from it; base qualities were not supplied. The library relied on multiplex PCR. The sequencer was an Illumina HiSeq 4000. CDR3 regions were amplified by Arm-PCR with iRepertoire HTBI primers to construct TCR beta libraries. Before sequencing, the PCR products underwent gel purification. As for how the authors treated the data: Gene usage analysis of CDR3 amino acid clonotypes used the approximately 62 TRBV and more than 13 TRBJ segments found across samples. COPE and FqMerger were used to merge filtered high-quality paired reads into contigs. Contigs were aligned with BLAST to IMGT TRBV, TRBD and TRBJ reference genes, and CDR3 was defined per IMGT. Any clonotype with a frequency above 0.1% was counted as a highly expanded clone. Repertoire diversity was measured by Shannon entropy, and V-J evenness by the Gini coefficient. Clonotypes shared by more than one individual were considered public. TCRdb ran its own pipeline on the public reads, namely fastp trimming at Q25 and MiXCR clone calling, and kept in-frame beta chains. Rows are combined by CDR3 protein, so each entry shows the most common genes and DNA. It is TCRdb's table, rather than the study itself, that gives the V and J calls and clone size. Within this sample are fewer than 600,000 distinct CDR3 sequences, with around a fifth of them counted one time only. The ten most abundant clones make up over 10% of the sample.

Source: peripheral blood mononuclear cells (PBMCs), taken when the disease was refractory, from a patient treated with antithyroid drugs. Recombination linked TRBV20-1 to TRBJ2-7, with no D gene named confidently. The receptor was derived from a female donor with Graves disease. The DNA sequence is TGCAGTGCTACGGAGATGACCTACGAGCAGTACTTC. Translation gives CSATEMTYEQYF.